The present TCR beta chain was sequenced within a study of CD8+CD57+ T cells in acquired aplastic anemia. Whole-study context: The sorted CD4+ and CD8+ cells yielded an average around 3 ug of DNA. For CD4+ cells, healthy donors had an average of about 10 million reads. Overall study findings and caveats: CD8+ Simpson's diversity showed no significant patient-control difference. Patients and controls shared twenty-nine CD8+ CDR3 sequences, highly expressed in patients.

TCR beta VDJ combinations and CDR3 sequences were profiled from genomic DNA. TCRdb reprocessed the reads with MiXCR, giving one entry per CDR3 protein. The repertoire holds 350,000 to 450,000 distinct CDR3 sequences, with 65% to 75% as singletons. The CDR3 adds up to 12 amino acids, both ends counted. From germline, CDR1 is SGHDN and CDR2 FVKESK. A remark on this clonotype: The target antigen is unknown. The conserved phenylalanine or tryptophan normally closing the CDR3 is absent here, so this likely arose from a read error. The DNA is omitted, as the CDR3 cannot be located on it reliably, and the CDR3 follows TCRdb's listing.

J is TRBJ1-2 and V is TRBV14; whether TRBD1, the table's D call, matches the DNA was not checked. The TCR sequence derives from a human donor in good health, serving as a control. Sequencing was carried out using sorted CD4+, CD8+, or CD8+CD57+ T cells (not recorded which) from PBMCs. CDR3 sequence: CASSRQGVGSSC.